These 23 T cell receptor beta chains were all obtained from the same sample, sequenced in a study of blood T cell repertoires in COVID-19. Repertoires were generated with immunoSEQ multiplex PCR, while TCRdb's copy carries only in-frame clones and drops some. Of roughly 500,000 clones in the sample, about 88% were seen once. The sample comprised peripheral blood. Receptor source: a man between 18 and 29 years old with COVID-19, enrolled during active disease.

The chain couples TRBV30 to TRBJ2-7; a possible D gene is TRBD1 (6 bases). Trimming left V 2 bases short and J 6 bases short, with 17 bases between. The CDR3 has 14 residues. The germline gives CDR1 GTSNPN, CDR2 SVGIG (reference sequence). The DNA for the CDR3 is TGTGCCTGGAGTCGAGGTTGGGGGCCGGGCGAGCAGTACTTC. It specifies CAWSRGWGPGEQYF.

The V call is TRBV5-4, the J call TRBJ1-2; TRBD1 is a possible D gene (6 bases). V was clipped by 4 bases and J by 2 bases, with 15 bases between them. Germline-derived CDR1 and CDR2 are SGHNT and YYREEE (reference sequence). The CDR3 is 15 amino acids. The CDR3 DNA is TGTGCCAGCAGCACGCCTCGGACAGTGAACTATGGCTACACCTTC. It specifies CASSTPRTVNYGYTF.

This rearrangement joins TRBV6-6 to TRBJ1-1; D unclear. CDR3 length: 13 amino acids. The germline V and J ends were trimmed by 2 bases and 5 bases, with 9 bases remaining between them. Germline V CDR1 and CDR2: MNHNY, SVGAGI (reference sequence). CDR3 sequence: CASSYEEDTEAFF. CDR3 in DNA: TGTGCCAGCAGTTACGAGGAGGATACTGAAGCTTTCTTT.

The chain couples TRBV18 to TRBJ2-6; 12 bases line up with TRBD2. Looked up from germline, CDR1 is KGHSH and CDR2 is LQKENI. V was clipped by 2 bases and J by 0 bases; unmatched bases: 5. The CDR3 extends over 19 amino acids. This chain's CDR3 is CASSPAGLAGLSGANVLTF. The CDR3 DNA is TGTGCCAGCTCACCAGCGGGACTAGCGGGCCTCTCTGGGGCCAACGTCCTGACTTTC.

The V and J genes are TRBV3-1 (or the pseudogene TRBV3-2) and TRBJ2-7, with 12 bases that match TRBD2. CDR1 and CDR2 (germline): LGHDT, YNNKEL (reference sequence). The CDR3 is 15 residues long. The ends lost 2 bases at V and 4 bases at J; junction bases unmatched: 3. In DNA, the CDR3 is TGTGCCAGCAGCCAACGACTAGCGGGGGAATACGAGCAGTACTTC. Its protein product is CASSQRLAGEYEQYF.

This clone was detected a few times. CDR3 DNA sequence: TGTGCCAGTAGTGCGATTACAGGGGGGGCCTATGGCTACACCTTC. Protein product: CASSAITGGAYGYTF. The chain is built from TRBV19 and TRBJ1-2, with 8 bases lining up with TRBD1. The germline V gene encodes CDR1 LNHDA and CDR2 SQIVND (reference sequence). Trimming removed 5 bases from V and 4 bases from J; junction bases left unmatched: 9. The CDR3 has 15 residues.

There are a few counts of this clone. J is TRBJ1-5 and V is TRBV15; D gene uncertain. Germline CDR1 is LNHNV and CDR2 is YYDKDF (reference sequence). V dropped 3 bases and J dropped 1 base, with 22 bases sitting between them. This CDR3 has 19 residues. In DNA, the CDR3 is TGTGCCACCAGCAGCGCAAGCGGGCGGCCTTCACGAAGCAATCAGCCCCAGCATTTT. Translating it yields CATSSASGRPSRSNQPQHF.

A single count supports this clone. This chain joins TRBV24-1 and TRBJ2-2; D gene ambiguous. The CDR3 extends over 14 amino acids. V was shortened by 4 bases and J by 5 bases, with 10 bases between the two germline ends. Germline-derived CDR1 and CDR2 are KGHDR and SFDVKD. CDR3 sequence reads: CATSEPPGTGELFF. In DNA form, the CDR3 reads TGTGCCACCAGTGAACCCCCCGGGACCGGGGAGCTGTTTTTT.

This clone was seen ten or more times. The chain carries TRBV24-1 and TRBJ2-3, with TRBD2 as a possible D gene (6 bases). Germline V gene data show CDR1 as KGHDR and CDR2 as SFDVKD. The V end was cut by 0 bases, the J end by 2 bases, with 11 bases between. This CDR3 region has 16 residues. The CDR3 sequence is CATSDLGGRTTDTQYF. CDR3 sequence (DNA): TGTGCCACCAGTGATTTGGGAGGGCGGACCACAGATACGCAGTATTTT.

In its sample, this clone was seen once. As DNA, the CDR3 is TGTGCCAGCAGCACAAGTCCCGCCGGGACATACACAGATACGCAGTATTTT. This translates into CASSTSPAGTYTDTQYF. The V and J genes are TRBV7-6 and TRBJ2-3; possible D gene TRBD1, 6 bases. Germline V gene lookup returns CDR1 SGHVS and CDR2 FNYEAQ. Trimming cost V 5 bases and J 2 bases, with 20 bases left between them. The CDR3 is made up of 17 amino acids.

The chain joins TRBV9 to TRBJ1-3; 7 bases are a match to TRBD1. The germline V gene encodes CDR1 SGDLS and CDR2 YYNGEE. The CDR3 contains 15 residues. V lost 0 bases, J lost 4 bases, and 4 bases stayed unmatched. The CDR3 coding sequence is TGTGCCAGCAGCGTAGAGGGGGCGCCGGGAAACACCATATATTTT. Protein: CASSVEGAPGNTIYF.

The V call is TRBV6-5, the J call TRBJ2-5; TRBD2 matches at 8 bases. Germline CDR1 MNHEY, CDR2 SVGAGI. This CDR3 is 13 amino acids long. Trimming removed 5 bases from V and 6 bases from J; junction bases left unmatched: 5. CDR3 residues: CASSLLADQTQYF. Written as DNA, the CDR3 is TGTGCCAGCAGTCTACTAGCGGACCAGACCCAGTACTTC.

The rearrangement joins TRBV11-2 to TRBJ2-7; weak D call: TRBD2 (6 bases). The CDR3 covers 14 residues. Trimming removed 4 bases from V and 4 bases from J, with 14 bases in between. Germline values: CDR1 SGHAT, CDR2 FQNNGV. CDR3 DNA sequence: TGTGCCAGCAGCTACGGGACTGTCAGATACGAGCAGTACTTC. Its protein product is CASSYGTVRYEQYF.

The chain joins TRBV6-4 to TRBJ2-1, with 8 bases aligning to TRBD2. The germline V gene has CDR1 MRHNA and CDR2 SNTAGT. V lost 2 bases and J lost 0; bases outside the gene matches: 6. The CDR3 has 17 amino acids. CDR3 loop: CASSDTPGGGSYNEQFF. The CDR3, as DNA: TGTGCCAGCAGTGACACGCCCGGGGGGGGCTCCTACAATGAGCAGTTCTTC.

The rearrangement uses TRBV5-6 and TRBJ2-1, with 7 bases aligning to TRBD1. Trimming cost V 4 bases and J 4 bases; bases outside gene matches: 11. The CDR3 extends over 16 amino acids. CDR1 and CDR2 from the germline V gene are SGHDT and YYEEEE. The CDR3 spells CASSQIDRESYNEQFF. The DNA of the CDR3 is TGTGCCAGCAGCCAAATCGACAGGGAATCGTACAATGAGCAGTTCTTC. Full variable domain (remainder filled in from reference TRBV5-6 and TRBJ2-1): DAGVTQSPTHLIKTRGQQVTLRCSPKSGHDTVSWYQQALGQGPQFIFQYYEEEERQRGNFPDRFSGHQFPNYSSELNVNALLLGDSALYLCASSQIDRESYNEQFFGPGTRLTVL.

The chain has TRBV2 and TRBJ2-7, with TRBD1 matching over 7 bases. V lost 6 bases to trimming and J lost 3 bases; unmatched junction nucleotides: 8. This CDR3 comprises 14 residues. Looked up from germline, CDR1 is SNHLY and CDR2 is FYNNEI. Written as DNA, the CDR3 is TGTGCCAGCAGGCTAAGGGGACAGCACTACGAGCAGTACTTC. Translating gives CASRLRGQHYEQYF.

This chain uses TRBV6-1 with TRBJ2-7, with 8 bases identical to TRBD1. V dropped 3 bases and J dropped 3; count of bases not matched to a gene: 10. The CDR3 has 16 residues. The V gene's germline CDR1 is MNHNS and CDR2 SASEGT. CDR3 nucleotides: TGTGCCAGCAGTGAGGGCGTACAGGGGGTCCTCTACGAGCAGTACTTC. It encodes CASSEGVQGVLYEQYF.

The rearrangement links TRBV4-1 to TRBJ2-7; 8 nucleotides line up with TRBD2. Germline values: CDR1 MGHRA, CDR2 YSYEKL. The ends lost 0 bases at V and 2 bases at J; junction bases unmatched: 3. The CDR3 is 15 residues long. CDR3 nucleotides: TGCGCCAGCAGCCAAGAGGCTAGCGGGCCCTACGAGCAGTACTTC. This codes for CASSQEASGPYEQYF.

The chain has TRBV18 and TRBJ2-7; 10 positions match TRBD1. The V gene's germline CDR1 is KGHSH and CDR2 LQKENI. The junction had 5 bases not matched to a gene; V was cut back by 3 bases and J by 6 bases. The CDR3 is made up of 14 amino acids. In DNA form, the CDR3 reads TGTGCCAGCTCACCGGGACAGGGGAGCGGCGAGCAGTACTTC. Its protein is CASSPGQGSGEQYF.

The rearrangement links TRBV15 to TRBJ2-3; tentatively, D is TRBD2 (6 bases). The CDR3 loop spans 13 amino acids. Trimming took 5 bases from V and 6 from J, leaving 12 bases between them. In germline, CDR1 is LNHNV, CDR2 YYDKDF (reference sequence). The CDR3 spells CATSSNGGDTQYF. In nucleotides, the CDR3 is TGTGCCACCAGCTCTAATGGAGGGGATACGCAGTATTTT.

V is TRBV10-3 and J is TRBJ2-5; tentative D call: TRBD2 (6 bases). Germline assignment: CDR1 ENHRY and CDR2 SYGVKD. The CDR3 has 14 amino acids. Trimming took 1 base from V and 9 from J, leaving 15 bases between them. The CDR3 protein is CAISELGGSGAQYF. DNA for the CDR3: TGTGCCATCAGTGAGTTGGGAGGCTCGGGGGCCCAGTACTTC.

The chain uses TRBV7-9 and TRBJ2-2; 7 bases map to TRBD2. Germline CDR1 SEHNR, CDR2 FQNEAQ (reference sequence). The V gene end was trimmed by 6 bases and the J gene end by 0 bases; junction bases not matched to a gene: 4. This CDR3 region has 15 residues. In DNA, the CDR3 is TGTGCCAGCAGTTACGGGGGGACGAACACCGGGGAGCTGTTTTTT. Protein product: CASSYGGTNTGELFF.

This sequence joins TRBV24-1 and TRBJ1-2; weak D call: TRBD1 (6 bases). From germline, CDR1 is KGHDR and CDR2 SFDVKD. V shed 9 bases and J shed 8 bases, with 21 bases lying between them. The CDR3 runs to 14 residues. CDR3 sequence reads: CATSTHRERDGYTF. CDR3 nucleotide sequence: TGTGCCACCTCTACGCACAGGGAAAGGGACGGCTACACCTTC.